The clone carrying this TCR gamma chain has a count of ten or more. Its specificity is unknown. This specimen comes from a study of gamma delta lymphoproliferative disorders and STAT genes. Study-wide background: Each gamma-chain library started from at least 50 ng of genomic DNA, using the LymphoTrack Dx TCRG Assay. Delta-chain libraries followed the EuroClonality-NGS standard operating procedure.

Genomic DNA from isolated PBMCs served as the sequencing template. Controls were healthy adult blood donors matched for age and sex. TCRdb re-processed the multiplex PCR reads using CATT. The sample includes under 5,000 gamma-chain clones, 7% to 7.5% seen only once; the top ten take around 34%. V was pared by 0 bases and J by 4 bases, with 6 bases of the junction left unmatched. CDR1 GITISATS and CDR2 ISYDGTV come from the germline V gene (reference sequence). The length of the CDR3 is 14 residues. Whole-study findings and limits: Most major patient clonotypes were shared with at least one healthy donor.

The sequence came from a human donor in good health. The chain is built from TRGV9 and TRGJ1 or TRGJ2. Since TCRdb gives no J gene, matching the DNA to germline was used here to assign it. Sample: blood. The CDR3 DNA follows: TGTGCCTTGTGGGAGGTGAAGAGATATTATAAGAAACTCTTT. This sequence encodes CALWEVKRYYKKLF.